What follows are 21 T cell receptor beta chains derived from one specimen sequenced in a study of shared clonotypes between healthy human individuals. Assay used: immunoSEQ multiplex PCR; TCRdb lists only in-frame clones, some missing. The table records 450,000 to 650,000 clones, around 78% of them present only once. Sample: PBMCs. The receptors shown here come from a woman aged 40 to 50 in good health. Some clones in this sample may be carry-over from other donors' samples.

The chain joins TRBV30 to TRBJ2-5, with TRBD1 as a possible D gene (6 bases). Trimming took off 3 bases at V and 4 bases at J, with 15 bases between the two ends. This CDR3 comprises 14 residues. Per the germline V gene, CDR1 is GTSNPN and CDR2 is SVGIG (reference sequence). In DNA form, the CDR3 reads TGTGCCTGGAGCAGGGGCCCTAATCGAGAGACCCAGTACTTC. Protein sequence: CAWSRGPNRETQYF.

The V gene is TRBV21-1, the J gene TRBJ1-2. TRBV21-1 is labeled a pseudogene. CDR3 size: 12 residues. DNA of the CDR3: TGTGCCAGCAGCGGGTGTGGCTATGGCTACACCTTC. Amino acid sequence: CASSGCGYGYTF.

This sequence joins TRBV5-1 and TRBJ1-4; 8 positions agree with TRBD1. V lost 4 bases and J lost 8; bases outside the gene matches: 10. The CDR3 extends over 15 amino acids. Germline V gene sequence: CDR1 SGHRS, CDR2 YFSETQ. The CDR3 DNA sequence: TGCGCCAGCAGCAACCCACAGGGGGAACAGGAAAAACTGTTTTTT. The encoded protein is CASSNPQGEQEKLFF.

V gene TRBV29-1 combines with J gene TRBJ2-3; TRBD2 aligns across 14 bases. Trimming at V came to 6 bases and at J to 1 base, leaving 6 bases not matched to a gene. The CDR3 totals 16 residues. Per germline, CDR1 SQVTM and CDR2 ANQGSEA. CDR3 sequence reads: CSVRLAGGPGTDTQYF. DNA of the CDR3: TGCAGCGTACGACTAGCGGGAGGGCCGGGCACAGATACGCAGTATTTT.

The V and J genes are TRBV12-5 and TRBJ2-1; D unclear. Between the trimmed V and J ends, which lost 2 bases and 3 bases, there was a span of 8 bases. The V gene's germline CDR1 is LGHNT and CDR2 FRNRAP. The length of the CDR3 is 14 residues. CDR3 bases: TGTGCTAGTGGTTTGCGCGGCAGCTACAATGAGCAGTTCTTC. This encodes CASGLRGSYNEQFF.

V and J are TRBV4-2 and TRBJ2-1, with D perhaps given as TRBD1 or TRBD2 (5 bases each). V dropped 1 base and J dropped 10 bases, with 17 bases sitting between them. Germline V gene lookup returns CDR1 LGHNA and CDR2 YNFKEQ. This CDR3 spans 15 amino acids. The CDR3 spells CASSQVGTRSGEQFF. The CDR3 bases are TGTGCCAGCAGCCAAGTCGGGACCCGATCTGGGGAGCAGTTCTTC.

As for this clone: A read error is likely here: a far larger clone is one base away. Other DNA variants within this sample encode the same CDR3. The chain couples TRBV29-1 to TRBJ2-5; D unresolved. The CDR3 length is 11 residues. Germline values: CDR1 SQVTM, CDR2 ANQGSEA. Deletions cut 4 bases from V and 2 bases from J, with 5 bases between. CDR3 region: CSVGEQETQYF. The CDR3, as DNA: TGCAGCGTTGGTGAGCAAGAGACCCAGTACTTC.

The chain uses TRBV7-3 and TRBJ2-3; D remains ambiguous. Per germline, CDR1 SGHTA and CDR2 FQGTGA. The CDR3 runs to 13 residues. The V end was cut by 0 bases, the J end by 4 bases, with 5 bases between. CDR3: CASSLTTADTQYF. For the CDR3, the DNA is TGTGCCAGCAGCTTAACGACGGCAGATACGCAGTATTTT.

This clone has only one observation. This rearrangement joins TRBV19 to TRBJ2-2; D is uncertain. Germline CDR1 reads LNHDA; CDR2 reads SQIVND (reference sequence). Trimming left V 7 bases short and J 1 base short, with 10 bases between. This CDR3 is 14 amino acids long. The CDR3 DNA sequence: TGTGCCAGTACCCCAGGTTTGAACACCGGGGAGCTGTTTTTT. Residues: CASTPGLNTGELFF. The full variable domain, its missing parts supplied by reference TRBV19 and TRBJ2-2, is DGGITQSPKYLFRKEGQNVTLSCEQNLNHDAMYWYRQDPGQGLRLIYYSQIVNDFQKGDIAEGYSVSREKKESFPLTVTSAQKNPTAFYLCASTPGLNTGELFFGEGSRLTVL.

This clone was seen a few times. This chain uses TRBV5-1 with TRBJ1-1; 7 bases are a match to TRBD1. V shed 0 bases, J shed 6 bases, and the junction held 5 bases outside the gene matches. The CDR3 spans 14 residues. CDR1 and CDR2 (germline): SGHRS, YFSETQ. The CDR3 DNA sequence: TGCGCCAGCAGCTTGGGAGGGGGCTCGGCTGAAGCTTTCTTT. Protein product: CASSLGGGSAEAFF.

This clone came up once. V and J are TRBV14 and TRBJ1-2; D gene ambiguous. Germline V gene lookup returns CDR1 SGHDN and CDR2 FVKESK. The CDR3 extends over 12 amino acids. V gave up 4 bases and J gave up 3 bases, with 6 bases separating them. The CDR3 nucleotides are TGTGCCAGCAGCCCGGGCGACTATGGCTACACCTTC. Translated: CASSPGDYGYTF. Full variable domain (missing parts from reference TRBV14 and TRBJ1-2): EAGVTQFPSHSVIEKGQTVTLRCDPISGHDNLYWYRRVMGKEIKFLLHFVKESKQDESGMPNNRFLAERTGGTYSTLKVQPAELEDSGVYFCASSPGDYGYTFGSGTRLTVV.

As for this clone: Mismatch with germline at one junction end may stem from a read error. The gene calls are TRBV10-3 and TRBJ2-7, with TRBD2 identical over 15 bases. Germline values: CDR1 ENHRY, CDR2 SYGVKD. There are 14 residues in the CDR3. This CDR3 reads CAVSGTSGRYEQYF. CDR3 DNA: TGTGCCGTCAGTGGGACTAGCGGGAGGTACGAGCAGTACTTC.

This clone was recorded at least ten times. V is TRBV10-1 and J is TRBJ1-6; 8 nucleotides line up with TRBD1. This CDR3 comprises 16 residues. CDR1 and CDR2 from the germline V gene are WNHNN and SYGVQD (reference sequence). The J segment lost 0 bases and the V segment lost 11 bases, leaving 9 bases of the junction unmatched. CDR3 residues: CAPRGTGSSYNSPLHF. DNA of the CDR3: TGCGCCCCTAGGGGGACAGGAAGCTCCTATAATTCACCCCTCCACTTT.

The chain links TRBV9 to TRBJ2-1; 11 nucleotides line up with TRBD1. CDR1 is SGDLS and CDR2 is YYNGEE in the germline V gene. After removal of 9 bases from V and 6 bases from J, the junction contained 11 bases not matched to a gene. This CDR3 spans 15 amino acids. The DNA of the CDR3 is TGTGCCACCTCCCCCCGGACAGGGGGCTTCAATGAGCAGTTCTTC. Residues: CATSPRTGGFNEQFF.

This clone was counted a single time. The CDR3 protein is CASSSGRRGQGYYGYTF. Written as DNA, the CDR3 is TGTGCCAGCAGCTCGGGCAGAAGGGGACAAGGATACTATGGCTACACCTTC. The chain has TRBV5-6 and TRBJ1-2, with D possibly TRBD1 on 6 matching bases. Between the trimmed V and J ends, which lost 3 bases and 3 bases, there was a span of 21 bases. CDR3 length: 17 amino acids. Germline-derived CDR1 and CDR2 are SGHDT and YYEEEE. Combining the CDR3 with reference TRBV5-6 and TRBJ1-2 gives the whole variable domain DAGVTQSPTHLIKTRGQQVTLRCSPKSGHDTVSWYQQALGQGPQFIFQYYEEEERQRGNFPDRFSGHQFPNYSSELNVNALLLGDSALYLCASSSGRRGQGYYGYTFGSGTRLTVV.

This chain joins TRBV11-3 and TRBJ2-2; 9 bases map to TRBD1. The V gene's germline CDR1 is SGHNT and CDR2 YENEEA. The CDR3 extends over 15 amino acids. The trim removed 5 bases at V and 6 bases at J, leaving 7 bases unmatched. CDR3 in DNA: TGTGCCAGCAGCGAGGGACAGGGTTTTGCCGGGGAGCTGTTTTTT. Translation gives CASSEGQGFAGELFF.

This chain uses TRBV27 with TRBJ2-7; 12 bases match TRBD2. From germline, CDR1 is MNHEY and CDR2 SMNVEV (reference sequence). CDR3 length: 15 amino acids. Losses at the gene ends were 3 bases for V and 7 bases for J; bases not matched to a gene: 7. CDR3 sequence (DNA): TGTGCCAGCAGTTTTTGGACTAGCGGGAATGGGGAGCAGTACTTC. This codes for CASSFWTSGNGEQYF.

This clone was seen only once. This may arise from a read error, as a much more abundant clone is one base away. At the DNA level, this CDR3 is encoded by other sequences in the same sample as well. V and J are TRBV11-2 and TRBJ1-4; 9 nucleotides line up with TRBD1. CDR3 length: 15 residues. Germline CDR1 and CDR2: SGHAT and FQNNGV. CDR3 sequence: CASRVPGQGNEKLFF. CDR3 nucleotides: TGTGCCAGCAGAGTTCCAGGACAGGGGAATGAAAAACTGTTTTTC.

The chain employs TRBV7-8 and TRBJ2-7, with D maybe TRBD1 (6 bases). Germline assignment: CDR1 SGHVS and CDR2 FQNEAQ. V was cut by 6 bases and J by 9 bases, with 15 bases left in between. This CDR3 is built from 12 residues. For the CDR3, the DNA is TGTGCCAGCAGAGGACAGCGCCCCGTGCAGTACTTC. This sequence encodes CASRGQRPVQYF.

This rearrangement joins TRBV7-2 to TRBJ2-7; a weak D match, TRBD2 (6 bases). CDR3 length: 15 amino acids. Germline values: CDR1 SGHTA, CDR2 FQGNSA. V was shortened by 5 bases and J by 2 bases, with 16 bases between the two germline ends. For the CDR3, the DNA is TGTGCCAGCAGCAGAACCATTAGCGGTACCTACGAGCAGTACTTC. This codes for CASSRTISGTYEQYF.

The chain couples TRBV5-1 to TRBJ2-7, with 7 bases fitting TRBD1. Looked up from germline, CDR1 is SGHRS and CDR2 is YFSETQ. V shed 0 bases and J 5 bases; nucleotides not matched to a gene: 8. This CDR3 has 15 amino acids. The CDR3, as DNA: TGCGCCAGCAGCTTGGCAGACAGGGTACTCAACGAGCAGTACTTC. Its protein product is CASSLADRVLNEQYF.